These 21 T cell receptor beta chains were all obtained from the same sample, sequenced in a study of CD8 T cells in ankylosing spondylitis. MiXCR was run by TCRdb on the 5' RACE reads, yielding one entry per CDR3 protein. The sample yields a few hundred thousand distinct CDR3 sequences, 15% to 20% seen once. Material for sequencing was blood, either unsorted or a sorted T cell fraction (not recorded which). These receptors all stem from a male donor with ankylosing spondylitis or in good health (not recorded which).

This clonotype was counted only a few times. The rearrangement uses TRBV6-2 or TRBV6-3 and TRBJ2-5, with D unclear. This CDR3 has 18 amino acids. Trimming cost V 0 bases and J 7 bases, with 24 bases left between them. Germline V gene data show CDR1 as MNHEY and CDR2 as SVGEGT. CDR3 coding DNA: TGTGCCAGCAGTTACTCGTCAGCGACCGACCCCCTCAGGAGGACCCAGTACTTC. Translating gives CASSYSSATDPLRRTQYF.

In its sample, this clonotype was seen a few times. The V gene is TRBV10-3, the J gene TRBJ2-7; the D is unclear. Germline V gene sequence: CDR1 ENHRY, CDR2 SYGVKD. The CDR3 sequence is 14 residues long. V lost 10 bases and J 2 bases, leaving 18 bases between the germline ends. CDR3 protein: CATVTAGVAYEQYF. Here the CDR3 DNA reads TGTGCCACCGTGACCGCCGGAGTTGCCTACGAGCAGTACTTC.

In this sample, this clonotype turned up many times. CDR3 bases: TGTGCCAGCAGCGTCGTTCCCACCGGGGAGCTGTTTTTT. Protein product: CASSVVPTGELFF. The chain links TRBV7-3 to TRBJ2-2; no clear D. The CDR3 runs 13 residues. The germline V gene has CDR1 SGHTA and CDR2 FQGTGA. V was pared by 5 bases and J by 4 bases, with 8 bases between.

Many counts were recorded for this clonotype. The rearrangement joins TRBV11-2 to TRBJ1-3; D might be TRBD1 (5 bases). The CDR3 is 14 amino acids. The V gene lost 6 bases and the J gene lost 3 bases, with 12 bases spanning the gap. Germline-derived CDR1 and CDR2 are SGHAT and FQNNGV. Here the CDR3 DNA reads TGTGCCAGCAGACAGGTGGGGGATGGAAACACCATATATTTT. It codes for CASRQVGDGNTIYF.

V is TRBV4-1 and J is TRBJ2-5; either TRBD1 or TRBD2 may supply D (5 bases each). The CDR3 consists of 16 residues. V was pared by 0 bases and J by 3 bases, with 14 bases between. Germline V gives CDR1 MGHRA, CDR2 YSYEKL. CDR3 sequence: CASSQELAWGKETQYF. In DNA, the CDR3 is TGCGCCAGCAGCCAAGAACTGGCTTGGGGGAAAGAGACCCAGTACTTC.

The V call is TRBV9, the J call TRBJ2-2; TRBD2 matches at 10 bases. With V trimmed by 3 bases and J by 4 bases, 6 bases remained unmatched. The CDR3 runs to 16 residues. The germline gives CDR1 SGDLS, CDR2 YYNGEE. The CDR3 is CASSARLAGPTGELFF. DNA for the CDR3: TGTGCCAGCAGCGCCAGACTAGCGGGCCCCACCGGGGAGCTGTTTTTT.

This clonotype has at least ten counts. This chain joins TRBV12-3 or TRBV12-4 and TRBJ2-7; D gene unclear. The CDR3 consists of 14 residues. Trimming shortened V by 6 bases and J by 3 bases, and 15 bases separated the two germline ends. The CDR3 DNA reads as TGTGCCAGCAGGTATCAAGGATACGGCTACGAGCAGTACTTC. Protein: CASRYQGYGYEQYF.

In this sample, this clonotype turned up a few times. The V gene is TRBV9, the J gene TRBJ2-1; perhaps TRBD1 as D (5 bases). The ends were cut back, 2 bases at V and 2 bases at J, with 14 bases in the middle. CDR1 is SGDLS, CDR2 YYNGEE, per germline. This CDR3 spans 16 amino acids. The CDR3 loop is CASSVGRVRPYNEQFF. CDR3 coding DNA: TGTGCCAGCAGCGTCGGCAGGGTGCGACCCTACAATGAGCAGTTCTTC.

The genes are TRBV7-9 and TRBJ2-7, with D uncertain. Trimming cost V 5 bases and J 7 bases, with 9 bases left between them. The germline V gene has CDR1 SEHNR and CDR2 FQNEAQ (reference sequence). The CDR3 consists of 11 residues. CDR3 amino acids: CASSQRGEQYF. The CDR3 bases are TGTGCCAGCAGCCAGCGTGGGGAGCAGTACTTC. Filled out from reference TRBV7-9 and TRBJ2-7, the complete variable domain reads DTGVSQNPRHKITKRGQNVTFRCDPISEHNRLYWYRQTLGQGPEFLTYFQNEAQLEKSRLLSDRFSAERPKGSFSTLEIQRTEQGDSAMYLCASSQRGEQYFGPGTRLTVT.

This clonotype was seen more than once but under ten times. The CDR3 is CASSLIGGSTDTQYF. The CDR3 DNA reads as TGTGCCAGCAGCTTAATTGGGGGAAGCACAGATACGCAGTATTTT. V is TRBV7-3 and J is TRBJ2-3, with D perhaps assigned TRBD1 or TRBD2 (5 bases each). Trimming left V 1 base short and J 0 bases short, with 8 bases between. The CDR3 consists of 15 residues. In germline, CDR1 is SGHTA, CDR2 FQGTGA.

This clonotype was detected a few times. The rearrangement links TRBV20-1 to TRBJ2-7; 7 positions agree with TRBD2. CDR1 is DFQATT and CDR2 is SNEGSKA in the germline V gene (reference sequence). The junction had 4 bases not matched to a gene; V was cut back by 4 bases and J by 4 bases. CDR3 size: 12 residues. The CDR3 sequence is CSATAGDYEQYF. The CDR3 DNA reads as TGCAGTGCTACCGCGGGAGATTACGAGCAGTACTTC.

This clonotype was seen only once. The rearrangement joins TRBV4-3 to TRBJ1-1, with TRBD1 matching over 8 bases. The CDR3 runs 14 residues. Germline CDR1 LGHNA, CDR2 YSLEER. The J segment lost 4 bases and the V segment lost 1 base, leaving 2 bases of the junction unmatched. CDR3 sequence reads: CASSQGTGSTEAFF. As DNA, the CDR3 is TGCGCCAGCAGCCAAGGGACAGGGTCCACTGAAGCTTTCTTT.

This clonotype turned up a few times. The genes are TRBV7-9 and TRBJ2-6, with D possibly matching TRBD1 (5 bases). Trimming shortened V by 6 bases and J by 2 bases, and 11 bases separated the two germline ends. Germline CDR1 is SEHNR and CDR2 is FQNEAQ (reference sequence). The CDR3 extends over 15 amino acids. CDR3 protein: CASSFRVAGANVLTF. For the CDR3, the DNA is TGTGCCAGCAGTTTCAGGGTAGCTGGGGCCAACGTCCTGACTTTC.

With regard to this clonotype: Mismatch with germline at one junction end may stem from a read error. The chain uses TRBV7-7 and TRBJ2-2; D gene ambiguous. From germline, CDR1 is SSHAT and CDR2 FNYEAQ (reference sequence). The CDR3 runs to 13 residues. CDR3 region: CASSRLNTGELFF. Written as DNA, the CDR3 is TGTGCTAGCAGCCGTTTAAACACCGGGGAGCTGTTTTTT.

This clonotype was picked up a small number of times. The chain uses TRBV4-3 and TRBJ2-2; unclear D gene. CDR1 and CDR2 (germline): LGHNA, YSLEER. The V end lost 1 base, the J end lost 8 bases, and 8 bases lay between the germline ends. The CDR3 covers 13 residues. CDR3 loop: CASSQVSRGELFF. The CDR3, as DNA: TGCGCCAGCAGCCAAGTTAGTCGGGGGGAGCTGTTTTTT.

This clonotype appeared a few times. The rearrangement links TRBV29-1 to TRBJ2-2, with 11 bases identical to TRBD1. The CDR3 runs 15 residues. Germline CDR1 SQVTM, CDR2 ANQGSEA. V lost 6 bases, J lost 4 bases, and 7 bases stayed unmatched. The chain's CDR3 is CSVQTGTGGTGELFF. Written as DNA, the CDR3 is TGCAGCGTACAAACCGGGACAGGGGGCACCGGGGAGCTGTTTTTT.

The V and J genes are TRBV3-1 and TRBJ2-5, with D hard to call. V gave up 4 bases and J gave up 4 bases, with 16 bases separating them. Germline V gene lookup returns CDR1 LGHDT and CDR2 YNNKEL (reference sequence). This CDR3 spans 15 amino acids. The chain's CDR3 is CASSPHSRQIETQYF. As DNA, the CDR3 is TGTGCCAGCAGCCCCCACAGCCGGCAAATAGAGACCCAGTACTTC.

The chain employs TRBV13 and TRBJ2-1; 7 bases fit TRBD2. J was trimmed by 6 bases and V by 0 bases; bases with no gene match: 11. The CDR3 contains 17 residues. CDR1 and CDR2 from the germline V gene are PRHDT and FYEKMQ (reference sequence). CDR3 sequence reads: CASSLGSGREPGNEQFF. CDR3 in DNA: TGTGCCAGCAGCTTAGGGTCTGGGAGGGAGCCCGGCAATGAGCAGTTCTTC.

This clonotype has at least ten counts. The DNA of the CDR3 is TGTGCCAGCGAAGATAGCGGGGGGAACACCGGGGAGCTGTTTTTT. This codes for CASEDSGGNTGELFF. The chain is built from TRBV10-3 and TRBJ2-2; 9 bases line up with TRBD2. Losses at the gene ends were 10 bases for V and 1 base for J; bases not matched to a gene: 7. This CDR3 is built from 15 residues. In germline, CDR1 is ENHRY, CDR2 SYGVKD.

Ten or more counts support this clonotype. V is TRBV4-1 and J is TRBJ2-7; 8 positions match TRBD1. Germline V CDR1 and CDR2: MGHRA, YSYEKL. V gave up 1 base and J gave up 1 base; unmatched junction bases: 3. CDR3 length equals 15 residues. The CDR3 nucleotides read TGCGCCAGCAGCCAAGGGACAGGGTATTCCTACGAGCAGTACTTC. Protein sequence: CASSQGTGYSYEQYF.

The chain is built from TRBV27 and TRBJ2-7; the match to TRBD1 covers 7 bases. V gave up 5 bases and J gave up 3 bases; unmatched junction bases: 7. CDR3 length: 14 residues. Germline CDR1 reads MNHEY; CDR2 reads SMNVEV (reference sequence). CDR3 bases: TGTGCCAGCAGTAAAAGACAGGGTAGCTACGAGCAGTACTTC. The encoded protein is CASSKRQGSYEQYF.